The clone carrying this T cell receptor beta chain was recorded at least ten times. What it recognizes is unknown. A single record per CDR3 protein comes from TCRdb applying MiXCR to the reads. The data contain some 130,000 distinct CDR3 sequences, about 24% of them singletons. The data are from a study of T cell repertoires in cytomegalovirus infection. Study-wide findings and caveats: HLA-C-restricted, CMV-specific TCR beta clonotypes were dominant ex vivo.

The sequenced material came from PBMCs, sequenced either directly or after in vitro stimulation (not recorded which). The source of this sequence is a human donor in good health (CMV status not recorded). Some clones in this sample may be carry-over from other donors' samples.

The CDR3 protein is CASSLWSGAEQFF. CDR3 DNA sequence: TGTGCCAGCAGCTTATGGTCCGGAGCTGAGCAGTTCTTC. The J gene is TRBJ2-1, the V gene TRBV7-8; D unclear. V lost 2 bases to trimming and J lost 9 bases, with 11 bases between them. Looked up from germline, CDR1 is SGHVS and CDR2 is FQNEAQ. The length of the CDR3 is 13 residues. Full variable domain (outside the CDR3, taken from reference TRBV7-8 and TRBJ2-1): GAGVSQSPRYKVAKRGQDVALRCDPISGHVSLFWYQQALGQGPEFLTYFQNEAQLDKSGLPSDRFFAERPEGSVSTLKIQRTQQEDSAVYLCASSLWSGAEQFFGPGTRLTVL.